A single T cell receptor beta chain is shown here with its context. Its specificity is not known. The record originates from a study of identical twins. Notes on the study in general: Excess sharing by twins proved weaker in beta out-of-frame sequences.

TCRdb redid the calling of the 5' RACE reads with MiXCR, one entry per CDR3 protein. The sample holds 500,000 to 550,000 distinct CDR3 sequences; about a fifth are singletons and the top ten take approximately 0.48%. V trimming: 3 bases; J trimming: 1 base; junction bases outside the gene matches: 6. This CDR3 is 14 amino acids long. CDR1 is DFQATT, CDR2 SNEGSKA, per germline (reference sequence). These data also formed part of another study, on yellow fever vaccine responses in identical twins.

The sample was CD4+ T cells sorted from blood. This chain joins TRBV20-1 and TRBJ2-7; 7 bases are a match to TRBD1. This clonotype was sampled from a young woman in good health. This chain's CDR3 is CSARPGQISYEQYF. The CDR3 nucleotides are TGCAGTGCTAGGCCGGGACAGATATCCTACGAGCAGTACTTC.